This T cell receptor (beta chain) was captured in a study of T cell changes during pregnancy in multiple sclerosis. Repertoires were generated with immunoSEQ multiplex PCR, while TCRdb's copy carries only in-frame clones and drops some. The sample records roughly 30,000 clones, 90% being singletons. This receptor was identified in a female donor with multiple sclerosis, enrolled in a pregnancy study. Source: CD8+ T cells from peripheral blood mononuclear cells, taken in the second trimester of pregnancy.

CDR3 nucleotides: TGTGCCAGCAGCCAAGATGGGCACAGGAATGAAGCTTTCTTT. This codes for CASSQDGHRNEAFF. This chain uses TRBV4-2 with TRBJ1-1; TRBD1 is a possible D gene (5 bases). Germline V gene data show CDR1 as LGHNA and CDR2 as YNFKEQ. The ends were cut back, 0 bases at V and 7 bases at J, with 12 bases in the middle. The CDR3 is 14 amino acids.